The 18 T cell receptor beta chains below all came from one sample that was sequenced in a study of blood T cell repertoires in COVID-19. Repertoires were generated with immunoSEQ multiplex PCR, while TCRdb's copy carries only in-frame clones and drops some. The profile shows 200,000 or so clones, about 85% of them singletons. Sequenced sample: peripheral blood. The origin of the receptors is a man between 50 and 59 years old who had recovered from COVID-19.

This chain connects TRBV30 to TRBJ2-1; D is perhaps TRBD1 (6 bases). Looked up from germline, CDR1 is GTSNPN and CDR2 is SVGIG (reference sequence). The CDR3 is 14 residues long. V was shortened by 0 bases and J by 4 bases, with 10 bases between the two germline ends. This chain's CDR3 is CAWSVPDSYNEQFF. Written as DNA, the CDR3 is TGTGCCTGGAGTGTCCCGGACAGTTACAATGAGCAGTTCTTC.

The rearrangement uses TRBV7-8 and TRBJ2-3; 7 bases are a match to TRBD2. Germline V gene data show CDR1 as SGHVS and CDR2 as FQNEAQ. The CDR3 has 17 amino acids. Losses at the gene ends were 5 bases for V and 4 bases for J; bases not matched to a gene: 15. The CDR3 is CASSPRQGGRWSDTQYF. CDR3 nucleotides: TGTGCCAGCAGCCCCCGTCAGGGCGGGAGATGGTCAGATACGCAGTATTTT. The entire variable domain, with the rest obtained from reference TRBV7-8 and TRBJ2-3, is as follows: GAGVSQSPRYKVAKRGQDVALRCDPISGHVSLFWYQQALGQGPEFLTYFQNEAQLDKSGLPSDRFFAERPEGSVSTLKIQRTQQEDSAVYLCASSPRQGGRWSDTQYFGPGTRLTVL.

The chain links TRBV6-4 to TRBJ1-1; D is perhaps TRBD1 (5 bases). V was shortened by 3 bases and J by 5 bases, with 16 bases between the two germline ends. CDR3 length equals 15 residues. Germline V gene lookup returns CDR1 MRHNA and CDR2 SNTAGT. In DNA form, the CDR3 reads TGTGCCAGCAGTGAGAAGGCAGGGTATGGAACTGAAGCTTTCTTT. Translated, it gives CASSEKAGYGTEAFF.

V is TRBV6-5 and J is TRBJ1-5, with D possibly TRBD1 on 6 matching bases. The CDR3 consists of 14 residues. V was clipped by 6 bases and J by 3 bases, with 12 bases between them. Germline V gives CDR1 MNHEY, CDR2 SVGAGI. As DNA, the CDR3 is TGTGCCAGCAGCCCCAACAGGGTCAATCAGCCCCAGCATTTT. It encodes CASSPNRVNQPQHF.

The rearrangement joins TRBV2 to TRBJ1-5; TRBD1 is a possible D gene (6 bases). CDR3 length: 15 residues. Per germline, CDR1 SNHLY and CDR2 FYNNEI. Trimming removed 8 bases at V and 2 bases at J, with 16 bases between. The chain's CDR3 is CASGLGGQGNQPQHF. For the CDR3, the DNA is TGTGCCAGCGGGCTGGGGGGGCAGGGCAATCAGCCCCAGCATTTT.

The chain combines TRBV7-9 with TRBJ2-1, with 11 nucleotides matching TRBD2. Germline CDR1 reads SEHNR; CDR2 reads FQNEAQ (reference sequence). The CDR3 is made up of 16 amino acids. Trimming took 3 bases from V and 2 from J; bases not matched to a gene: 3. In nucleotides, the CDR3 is TGTGCCAGCAGCTTTAGCGGGAGGGGTACCTACAATGAGCAGTTCTTC. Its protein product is CASSFSGRGTYNEQFF. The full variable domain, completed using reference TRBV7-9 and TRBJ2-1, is DTGVSQNPRHKITKRGQNVTFRCDPISEHNRLYWYRQTLGQGPEFLTYFQNEAQLEKSRLLSDRFSAERPKGSFSTLEIQRTEQGDSAMYLCASSFSGRGTYNEQFFGPGTRLTVL.

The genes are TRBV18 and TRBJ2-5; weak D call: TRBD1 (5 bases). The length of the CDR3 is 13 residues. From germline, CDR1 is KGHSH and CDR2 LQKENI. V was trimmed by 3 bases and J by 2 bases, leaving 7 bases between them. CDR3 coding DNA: TGTGCCAGCTCACCCCAGGGTCAAGAGACCCAGTACTTC. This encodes CASSPQGQETQYF.

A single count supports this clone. CDR3 region: CASSPTGADKAKGQPQHF. CDR3 bases: TGTGCCAGCAGTCCGACAGGGGCCGATAAGGCTAAAGGTCAGCCCCAGCATTTT. The rearrangement joins TRBV5-8 to TRBJ1-5, with TRBD1 matching 8 bases. CDR1 is SGHTS, CDR2 YDEGEE, per germline. V gave up 5 bases and J gave up 6 bases; unmatched junction bases: 19. This CDR3 is built from 18 residues.

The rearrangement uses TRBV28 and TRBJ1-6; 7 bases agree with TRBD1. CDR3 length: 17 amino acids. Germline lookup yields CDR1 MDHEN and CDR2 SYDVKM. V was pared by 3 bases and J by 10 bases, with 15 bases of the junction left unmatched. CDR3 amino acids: CASSFLPGRTGGSPLHF. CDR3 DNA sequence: TGTGCCAGCAGTTTTCTTCCCGGCCGGACAGGAGGATCACCCCTCCACTTT.

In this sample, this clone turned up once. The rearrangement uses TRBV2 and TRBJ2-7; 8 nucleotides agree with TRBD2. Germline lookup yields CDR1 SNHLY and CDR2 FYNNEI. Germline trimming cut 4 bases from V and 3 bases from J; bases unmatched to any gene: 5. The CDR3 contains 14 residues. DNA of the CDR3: TGTGCCAGCAGTGTGACTAGCGAAGGCTACGAGCAGTACTTC. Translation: CASSVTSEGYEQYF. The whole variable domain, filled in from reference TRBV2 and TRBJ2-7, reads EPEVTQTPSHQVTQMGQEVILRCVPISNHLYFYWYRQILGQKVEFLVSFYNNEISEKSEIFDDQFSVERPDGSNFTLKIRSTKLEDSAMYFCASSVTSEGYEQYFGPGTRLTVT.

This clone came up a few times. Here the CDR3 reads CASSGWAGGTGELFF. In nucleotides, the CDR3 is TGTGCCAGCAGCGGGTGGGCAGGAGGAACCGGGGAGCTGTTTTTT. This chain uses TRBV7-8 with TRBJ2-2; a weak D match, TRBD2 (5 bases). The V gene lost 5 bases and the J gene lost 5 bases, with 15 bases spanning the gap. This CDR3 contains 15 residues. Germline V lookup: CDR1 SGHVS, CDR2 FQNEAQ.

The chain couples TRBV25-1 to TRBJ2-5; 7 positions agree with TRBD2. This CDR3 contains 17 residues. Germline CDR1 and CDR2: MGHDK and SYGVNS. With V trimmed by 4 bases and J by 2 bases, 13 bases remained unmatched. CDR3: CASSGGGTFSLQETQYF. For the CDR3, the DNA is TGTGCCAGCAGTGGGGGGGGGACTTTTTCTTTACAAGAGACCCAGTACTTC.

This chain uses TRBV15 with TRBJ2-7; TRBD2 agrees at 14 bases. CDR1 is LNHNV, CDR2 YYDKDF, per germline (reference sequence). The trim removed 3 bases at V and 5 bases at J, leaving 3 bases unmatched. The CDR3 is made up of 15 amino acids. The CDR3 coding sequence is TGTGCCACCAGCAGTGGGACTAGCGGGAGCCACGAGCAGTACTTC. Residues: CATSSGTSGSHEQYF. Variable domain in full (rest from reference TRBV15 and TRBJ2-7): DAMVIQNPRYQVTQFGKPVTLSCSQTLNHNVMYWYQQKSSQAPKLLFHYYDKDFNNEADTPDNFQSRRPNTSFCFLDIRSPGLGDTAMYLCATSSGTSGSHEQYFGPGTRLTVT.

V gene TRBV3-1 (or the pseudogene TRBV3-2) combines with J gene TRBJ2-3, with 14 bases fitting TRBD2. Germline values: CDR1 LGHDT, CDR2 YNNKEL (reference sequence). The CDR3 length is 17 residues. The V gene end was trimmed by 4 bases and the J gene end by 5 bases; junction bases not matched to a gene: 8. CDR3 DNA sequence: TGTGCCAGCAGCCTACAGGGACTAGCGGGAGTGGAAGATACGCAGTATTTT. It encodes CASSLQGLAGVEDTQYF.

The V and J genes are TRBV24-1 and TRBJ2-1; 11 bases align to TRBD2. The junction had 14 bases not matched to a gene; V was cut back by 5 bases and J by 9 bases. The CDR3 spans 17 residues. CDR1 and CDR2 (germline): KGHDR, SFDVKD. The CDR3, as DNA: TGTGCCACCAGTGGGGGTTTAGCGGGAGGGCCCTCGGGTGAGCAGTTCTTC. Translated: CATSGGLAGGPSGEQFF.

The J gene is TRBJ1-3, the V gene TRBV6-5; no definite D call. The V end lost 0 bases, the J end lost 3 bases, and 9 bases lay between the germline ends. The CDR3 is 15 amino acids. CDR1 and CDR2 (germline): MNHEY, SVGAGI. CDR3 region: CASSYSREGGNTIYF. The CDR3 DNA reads TGTGCCAGCAGTTACTCGAGGGAAGGTGGAAACACCATATATTTT.

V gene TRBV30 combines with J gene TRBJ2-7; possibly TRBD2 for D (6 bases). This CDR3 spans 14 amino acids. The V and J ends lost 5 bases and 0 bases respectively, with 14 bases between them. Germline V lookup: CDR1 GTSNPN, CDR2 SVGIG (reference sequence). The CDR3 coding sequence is TGTGCCTGGGGCGGACTAAGGAGCTCCTACGAGCAGTACTTC. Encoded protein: CAWGGLRSSYEQYF.

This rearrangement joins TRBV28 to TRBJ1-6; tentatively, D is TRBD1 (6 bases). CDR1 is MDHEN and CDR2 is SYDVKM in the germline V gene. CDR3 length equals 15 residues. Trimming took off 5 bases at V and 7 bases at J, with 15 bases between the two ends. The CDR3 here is CASSTVPRGNSPLHF. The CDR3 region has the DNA TGTGCCAGCAGTACTGTTCCCAGGGGAAATTCACCCCTCCACTTT.